The 23 T cell receptor beta chains listed next were all sequenced from one sample in a study of blood T cell repertoires in COVID-19. The table came from immunoSEQ multiplex PCR; TCRdb's copy has only in-frame clones and leaves some out. The data contain approximately 92,000 clones, 84% of them singletons. The sequenced material came from peripheral blood. The receptor source for this set is a man aged 70 or older with active or convalescent COVID-19.

This chain uses TRBV3-1 (or the pseudogene TRBV3-2) with TRBJ2-3, with D perhaps matching TRBD2 (5 bases). This CDR3 has 18 amino acids. The germline V and J ends were trimmed by 1 base and 6 bases, with 23 bases remaining between them. Germline assignment: CDR1 LGHDT and CDR2 YNNKEL (reference sequence). CDR3 loop: CASSQGGGGRNNSDTQYF. DNA for the CDR3: TGTGCCAGCAGCCAAGGCGGAGGTGGTAGGAACAACTCGGATACGCAGTATTTT.

On this clone: At one end the junction does not follow the germline gene, possibly because of a read error. The J gene is TRBJ1-5, the V gene TRBV2; TRBD1 matches at 7 bases. Germline values: CDR1 SNHLY, CDR2 FYNNEI. The CDR3 runs 14 residues. CDR3 DNA sequence: TGTGCCAGCGGTGACAGGGTTAGCAATCAGCCCCAGCATTTT. It specifies CASGDRVSNQPQHF. Looking up the rest from reference TRBV2 and TRBJ1-5 gives the full variable domain: EPEVTQTPSHQVTQMGQEVILRCVPISNHLYFYWYRQILGQKVEFLVSFYNNEISEKSEIFDDQFSVERPDGSNFTLKIRSTKLEDSAMYFCASGDRVSNQPQHFGDGTRLSIL.

The chain combines TRBV5-1 with TRBJ2-3; 7 positions agree with TRBD1. CDR1 is SGHRS, CDR2 YFSETQ, per germline. The CDR3 contains 13 residues. Trimming removed 2 bases from V and 5 bases from J; junction bases left unmatched: 2. The CDR3 is CASSFDRVDTQYF. CDR3 coding DNA: TGCGCCAGCAGCTTCGACAGGGTAGATACGCAGTATTTT.

The chain combines TRBV30 with TRBJ1-2; no clear D gene. The CDR3 contains 15 residues. The V gene's germline CDR1 is GTSNPN and CDR2 SVGIG (reference sequence). V was trimmed by 0 bases and J by 1 base, leaving 12 bases between them. CDR3 nucleotide sequence: TGTGCCTGGAGTGTACTGCTAGCAGTTAACTATGGCTACACCTTC. It specifies CAWSVLLAVNYGYTF.

The chain recombines TRBV2 with TRBJ2-3, with a tentative D call TRBD2 (5 bases). This CDR3 comprises 14 residues. Trimming shortened V by 6 bases and J by 1 base, and 11 bases separated the two germline ends. From germline, CDR1 is SNHLY and CDR2 FYNNEI. CDR3 nucleotides: TGTGCCAGCAGCCGCGGGCAGGGCACAGATACGCAGTATTTT. Amino acid sequence: CASSRGQGTDTQYF. Variable domain in full (rest from reference TRBV2 and TRBJ2-3): EPEVTQTPSHQVTQMGQEVILRCVPISNHLYFYWYRQILGQKVEFLVSFYNNEISEKSEIFDDQFSVERPDGSNFTLKIRSTKLEDSAMYFCASSRGQGTDTQYFGPGTRLTVL.

This chain joins TRBV2 and TRBJ2-7; TRBD1 is a possible D gene (5 bases). Looked up from germline, CDR1 is SNHLY and CDR2 is FYNNEI. V was clipped by 1 base and J by 2 bases, with 15 bases between them. CDR3 length: 16 residues. CDR3 bases: TGTGCCAGCAGTGAAGGGCAGGGCCCAGGTACCTACGAGCAGTACTTC. Amino acid sequence: CASSEGQGPGTYEQYF.

The chain employs TRBV14 and TRBJ2-1; 8 nucleotides agree with TRBD1. CDR1 is SGHDN, CDR2 FVKESK, per germline. This CDR3 is 17 amino acids long. The V segment lost 0 bases and the J segment 0 bases; nucleotides outside the gene matches: 4. This CDR3 reads CASSQDRGLPSYNEQFF. The CDR3 nucleotides read TGTGCCAGCAGCCAAGACAGGGGGCTTCCCTCCTACAATGAGCAGTTCTTC. The full variable domain, completed using reference TRBV14 and TRBJ2-1, is EAGVTQFPSHSVIEKGQTVTLRCDPISGHDNLYWYRRVMGKEIKFLLHFVKESKQDESGMPNNRFLAERTGGTYSTLKVQPAELEDSGVYFCASSQDRGLPSYNEQFFGPGTRLTVL.

The rearrangement joins TRBV6-1 to TRBJ1-2, with D perhaps TRBD1 (6 bases). V lost 4 bases and J lost 2, with 17 bases in between. The CDR3 length is 16 residues. The germline V gene encodes CDR1 MNHNS and CDR2 SASEGT. The DNA of the CDR3 is TGTGCCAGCAGTGTTCGAGGACAGCTAGAAAACTATGGCTACACCTTC. Amino acid sequence: CASSVRGQLENYGYTF.

This clone was detected once. This chain's CDR3 is CASSFDRNQPQHF. The CDR3 region has the DNA TGTGCCAGCAGCTTCGACAGAAATCAGCCCCAGCATTTT. The J gene is TRBJ1-5, the V gene TRBV11-2; weak D call: TRBD1 (5 bases). Trimming took 3 bases from V and 4 from J, leaving 7 bases between them. The germline V gene encodes CDR1 SGHAT and CDR2 FQNNGV. The CDR3 is 13 amino acids.

The chain recombines TRBV5-4 with TRBJ2-1; D may be TRBD2 (7 bases). The CDR3 sequence is 16 residues long. Trimming stripped 0 bases from V and 5 bases from J, with 15 bases between. From germline, CDR1 is SGHNT and CDR2 YYREEE (reference sequence). The CDR3 spells CASSLAGGGGNNEQFF. In nucleotides, the CDR3 is TGTGCCAGCAGCTTGGCCGGAGGGGGGGGTAACAATGAGCAGTTCTTC. The complete variable domain, with remaining parts taken from reference TRBV5-4 and TRBJ2-1, reads ETGVTQSPTHLIKTRGQQVTLRCSSQSGHNTVSWYQQALGQGPQFIFQYYREEENGRGNFPPRFSGLQFPNYSSELNVNALELDDSALYLCASSLAGGGGNNEQFFGPGTRLTVL.

This chain joins TRBV25-1 and TRBJ1-1; D perhaps matches TRBD1 (5 bases). The CDR3 totals 15 residues. V was shortened by 5 bases and J by 1 base, with 14 bases between the two germline ends. CDR1 and CDR2 from the germline V gene are MGHDK and SYGVNS. The CDR3 DNA follows: TGTGCCAGCAGTCCCTTAGGTCAGGGGAACACTGAAGCTTTCTTT. Protein product: CASSPLGQGNTEAFF.

This sequence joins TRBV6-5 and TRBJ2-7; the D gene is possibly TRBD2 (5 bases). V was pared by 8 bases and J by 0 bases, with 14 bases between. Per the germline V gene, CDR1 is MNHEY and CDR2 is SVGAGI. The CDR3 loop spans 14 amino acids. In DNA, the CDR3 is TGTGCCAGCTCGAATCGGGGTCTCTCCTACGAGCAGTACTTC. The encoded protein is CASSNRGLSYEQYF.

The chain uses TRBV7-2 and TRBJ2-5; possibly TRBD2 for D (7 bases). This CDR3 is built from 16 residues. V was shortened by 3 bases and J by 2 bases, with 16 bases between the two germline ends. The germline CDR1 and CDR2 sequences are SGHTA and FQGNSA. The CDR3 is CASSLGGAGTQETQYF. The CDR3 DNA reads TGTGCCAGCAGCTTGGGGGGGGCCGGGACTCAAGAGACCCAGTACTTC.

This clone showed up just a few times. The V and J genes are TRBV28 and TRBJ1-3; 7 bases agree with TRBD1. Per the germline V gene, CDR1 is MDHEN and CDR2 is SYDVKM. The CDR3 spans 16 residues. The junction had 5 bases not matched to a gene; V was cut back by 1 base and J by 2 bases. The CDR3 DNA follows: TGTGCCAGCAGTTTATTCGGCCAGGGGGCTGGAAACACCATATATTTT. Translating gives CASSLFGQGAGNTIYF.

The CDR3 DNA is TGTGCCTGGAGGCAACAGGGTTACCTTGAAGCTTTCTTT. Its protein product is CAWRQQGYLEAFF. V gene TRBV30 combines with J gene TRBJ1-1; D may be TRBD1 (6 bases). This CDR3 has 13 residues. Trimming removed 3 bases at V and 7 bases at J, with 15 bases between. Germline assignment: CDR1 GTSNPN and CDR2 SVGIG (reference sequence).

CDR3 residues: CASSYARKEGTQYF. CDR3 nucleotide sequence: TGTGCCAGCAGTTACGCGAGAAAGGAGGGAACGCAGTATTTT. This rearrangement joins TRBV6-6 to TRBJ2-3, with D possibly TRBD2 on 6 matching bases. Germline V gene data show CDR1 as MNHNY and CDR2 as SVGAGI (reference sequence). V lost 2 bases, J lost 9 bases, and 15 bases lay in between. The CDR3 spans 14 residues.

V gene TRBV28 combines with J gene TRBJ1-5; 11 bases align to TRBD1. V dropped 9 bases and J dropped 4; count of bases not matched to a gene: 5. The CDR3 covers 14 residues. Germline assignment: CDR1 MDHEN and CDR2 SYDVKM. CDR3 residues: CASTGTGGNQPQHF. CDR3 DNA sequence: TGTGCCAGTACCGGGACAGGGGGGAATCAGCCCCAGCATTTT.

The rearrangement joins TRBV5-8 to TRBJ2-1; 11 nucleotides agree with TRBD2. The V gene's germline CDR1 is SGHTS and CDR2 YDEGEE. This CDR3 is built from 16 residues. After removal of 3 bases from V and 5 bases from J, the junction contained 7 bases not matched to a gene. The CDR3 reads CASSYRASGGNNEQFF. The CDR3 DNA reads as TGTGCCAGCAGCTACAGGGCTAGCGGGGGGAACAATGAGCAGTTCTTC.

The chain carries TRBV18 and TRBJ2-2; D unclear. CDR3 length: 15 residues. Deletions cut 3 bases from V and 7 bases from J, with 15 bases between. Germline CDR1 reads KGHSH; CDR2 reads LQKENI. CDR3 nucleotides: TGTGCCAGCTCACCCTTACTTCAAGGAGTCGGGGAGCTGTTTTTT. Translation: CASSPLLQGVGELFF.

DNA of the CDR3: TGCAGCGTTGTTTCCAGGGGGCTGACTGAAGCTTTCTTT. Amino acids: CSVVSRGLTEAFF. The chain links TRBV29-1 to TRBJ1-1; the match to TRBD1 covers 8 bases. The V gene's germline CDR1 is SQVTM and CDR2 ANQGSEA. The CDR3 length is 13 residues. Germline trimming cut 4 bases from V and 5 bases from J; bases unmatched to any gene: 6.

The genes are TRBV4-1 and TRBJ1-2; TRBD1 aligns across 9 bases. V was pared by 1 base and J by 7 bases, with 1 base of the junction left unmatched. The germline V gene has CDR1 MGHRA and CDR2 YSYEKL. The CDR3 totals 13 residues. The CDR3: CASSQGTGVGYTF. CDR3 DNA sequence: TGCGCCAGCAGCCAAGGGACAGGGGTTGGCTACACCTTC.

This rearrangement joins TRBV19 to TRBJ1-2; D is perhaps TRBD1 (6 bases). V lost 6 bases and J lost 0, with 14 bases in between. The CDR3 runs to 15 residues. Germline assignment: CDR1 LNHDA and CDR2 SQIVND (reference sequence). The CDR3 is CASRNQQGTNYGYTF. The CDR3 region has the DNA TGTGCCAGTAGAAACCAACAGGGTACTAACTATGGCTACACCTTC.

The rearrangement joins TRBV5-6 to TRBJ2-5; 12 bases fit TRBD2. The CDR3 runs 17 residues. Trimming removed 4 bases from V and 9 bases from J; junction bases left unmatched: 16. Germline CDR1 is SGHDT and CDR2 is YYEEEE. CDR3 region: CASSRRTSGAPWGAQYF. DNA of the CDR3: TGTGCCAGCAGCCGGCGGACTAGCGGGGCCCCCTGGGGGGCCCAGTACTTC.